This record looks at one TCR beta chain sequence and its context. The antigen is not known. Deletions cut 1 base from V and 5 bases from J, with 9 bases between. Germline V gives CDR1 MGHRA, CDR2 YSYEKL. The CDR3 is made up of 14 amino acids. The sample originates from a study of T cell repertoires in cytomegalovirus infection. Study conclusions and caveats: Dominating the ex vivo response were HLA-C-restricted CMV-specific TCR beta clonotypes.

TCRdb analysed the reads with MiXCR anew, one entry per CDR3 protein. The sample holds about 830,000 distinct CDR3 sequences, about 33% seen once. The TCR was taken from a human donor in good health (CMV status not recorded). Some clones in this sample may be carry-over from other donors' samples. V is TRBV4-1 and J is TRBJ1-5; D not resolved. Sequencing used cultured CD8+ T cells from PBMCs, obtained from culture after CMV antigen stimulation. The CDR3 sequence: CASSQGQSDQPQHF. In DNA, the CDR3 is TGCGCCAGCAGCCAAGGCCAGTCCGATCAGCCCCAGCATTTT.